Below are 2 T cell receptor beta chains sequenced from a single sample in a study of T cells after yellow fever vaccination. TCRdb recomputed calls from the 5' RACE reads with MiXCR, one row per CDR3 protein. The table records 500,000 to 650,000 distinct CDR3 sequences, 13% of them present only once. Sequences were derived from PBMCs, sampled on the day of the yellow fever booster vaccination. The receptors here all came from a man under 40 who received the YFV17D yellow fever vaccine.

The J gene is TRBJ2-7, the V gene TRBV27; D possibly corresponds to TRBD1 (6 bases). From germline, CDR1 is MNHEY and CDR2 SMNVEV (reference sequence). The CDR3 contains 14 residues. Trimming left V 6 bases short and J 3 bases short, with 15 bases between. The CDR3 DNA reads as TGTGCCAGCAGCAGAAATGTCAGGGGCTACGAGCAGTACTTC. Protein: CASSRNVRGYEQYF.

The chain is built from TRBV5-1 and TRBJ1-2; D gene unclear. The CDR3 loop spans 14 amino acids. Trimming shortened V by 3 bases and J by 8 bases, and 17 bases separated the two germline ends. Germline assignment: CDR1 SGHRS and CDR2 YFSETQ. CDR3 bases: TGCGCCAGCAGCTCAGGCCAGGAGTTTGGCGGCTACACCTTC. Its translation: CASSSGQEFGGYTF. Variable domain in full (rest from reference TRBV5-1 and TRBJ1-2): KAGVTQTPRYLIKTRGQQVTLSCSPISGHRSVSWYQQTPGQGLQFLFEYFSETQRNKGNFPGRFSGRQFSNSRSEMNVSTLELGDSALYLCASSSGQEFGGYTFGSGTRLTVV.